Listed here are 10 T cell receptor beta chains from one sample, sequenced in a study of blood T cell repertoires in COVID-19. Profiling relied on immunoSEQ multiplex PCR, and the TCRdb table lists in-frame clones only, not all of them. Among 200,000 to 300,000 clones listed, 80% to 95% were seen once. Sequenced input: peripheral blood. Receptor source: a man between 25 and 39 years old with COVID-19, enrolled during active disease.

This rearrangement joins TRBV29-1 to TRBJ1-5; 8 nucleotides agree with TRBD1. CDR1 and CDR2 from the germline V gene are SQVTM and ANQGSEA. The CDR3 extends over 13 amino acids. V trimming: 7 bases; J trimming: 7 bases; junction bases outside the gene matches: 9. CDR3 sequence reads: CSAQTGEDQPQHF. In DNA form, the CDR3 reads TGCAGCGCCCAGACAGGGGAGGACCAGCCCCAGCATTTT.

The CDR3 loop reads CASSLALDRAKSRNTEAFF. The CDR3, as DNA: TGTGCCAGCAGCTTAGCTCTCGACAGGGCCAAATCCCGGAACACTGAAGCTTTCTTT. J is TRBJ1-1 and V is TRBV5-6; TRBD1 matches 7 bases. The J segment lost 1 base and the V segment lost 2 bases, leaving 17 bases of the junction unmatched. The V gene's germline CDR1 is SGHDT and CDR2 YYEEEE. This CDR3 has 19 residues. Supplemented by reference TRBV5-6 and TRBJ1-1, the full variable domain reads DAGVTQSPTHLIKTRGQQVTLRCSPKSGHDTVSWYQQALGQGPQFIFQYYEEEERQRGNFPDRFSGHQFPNYSSELNVNALLLGDSALYLCASSLALDRAKSRNTEAFFGQGTRLTVV.

The rearrangement links TRBV12-3 or TRBV12-4 to TRBJ1-1; D gene ambiguous. This CDR3 is built from 13 residues. V lost 4 bases to trimming and J lost 0 bases, with 6 bases between them. This CDR3 reads CASSSGMNTEAFF. CDR3 DNA: TGTGCCAGCAGTTCCGGGATGAACACTGAAGCTTTCTTT.

The rearrangement joins TRBV18 to TRBJ2-2, with TRBD2 identical over 9 bases. In germline, CDR1 is KGHSH, CDR2 LQKENI. The J segment lost 5 bases and the V segment lost 4 bases, leaving 5 bases of the junction unmatched. The CDR3 has 15 residues. CDR3 sequence (DNA): TGTGCCAGCTCACAGAGCGGGGGGACTACCGGGGAGCTGTTTTTT. It is translated as CASSQSGGTTGELFF.

The chain recombines TRBV30 with TRBJ2-6, with D tentatively TRBD2 (6 bases). Per germline, CDR1 GTSNPN and CDR2 SVGIG (reference sequence). The CDR3 runs 14 residues. V dropped 5 bases and J dropped 3 bases, with 11 bases sitting between them. The CDR3 loop is CAWDGGYGANVLTF. As DNA, the CDR3 is TGTGCCTGGGACGGGGGATATGGGGCCAACGTCCTGACTTTC.

This chain joins TRBV6-2 or TRBV6-3 and TRBJ2-7, with D unclear. The germline V and J ends were trimmed by 4 bases and 7 bases, with 11 bases remaining between them. Germline V gene sequence: CDR1 MNHEY, CDR2 SVGEGT. This CDR3 contains 12 residues. The CDR3 reads CASSFQFREQYF. The DNA for the CDR3 is TGTGCCAGCAGTTTTCAATTCCGGGAGCAGTACTTC.

The V and J genes are TRBV27 and TRBJ2-5; 8 nucleotides line up with TRBD2. Trimming cost V 10 bases and J 7 bases; bases outside gene matches: 8. This CDR3 spans 12 amino acids. CDR1 is MNHEY, CDR2 SMNVEV, per germline (reference sequence). The CDR3 DNA follows: TGTGCCACCCGGCGGGGGGTAGGGACCCAGTACTTC. Residues: CATRRGVGTQYF.

This clone was detected once. The chain combines TRBV12-3 or TRBV12-4 with TRBJ1-1; 8 bases align to TRBD1. V gave up 6 bases and J gave up 5 bases; unmatched junction bases: 5. The CDR3 has 13 residues. CDR3 sequence reads: CASRIQGVTEAFF. Written as DNA, the CDR3 is TGTGCCAGCAGGATACAGGGGGTTACTGAAGCTTTCTTT.

This CDR3 reads CASTERGALSGYTF. CDR3 coding DNA: TGTGCCAGCACCGAACGGGGGGCGCTTAGTGGCTACACCTTC. This chain connects TRBV6-5 to TRBJ1-2, with D tentatively TRBD1 (6 bases). The CDR3 length is 14 residues. Trimming took off 7 bases at V and 7 bases at J, with 19 bases between the two ends. Germline CDR1 and CDR2: MNHEY and SVGAGI.

CDR3: CASSTYYEQYF. The CDR3 coding sequence is TGTGCCAGCAGTACCTATTACGAGCAGTACTTC. The chain is built from TRBV6-2 or TRBV6-3 and TRBJ2-7; D not certain. V lost 5 bases and J 4 bases, leaving 6 bases between the germline ends. Germline V gene lookup returns CDR1 MNHEY and CDR2 SVGEGT. This CDR3 has 11 amino acids.